Presented here are 27 T cell receptor beta chains from one specimen sequenced in a study of blood T cell repertoires in COVID-19. Some clones are missing from TCRdb's copy, which holds only in-frame ones; the method was immunoSEQ multiplex PCR. Among about 140,000 clones, roughly 80% were seen once, and the ten largest hold under 10%. The sequencing input was peripheral blood. The receptor set was obtained from a man between 50 and 59 years old with active or convalescent COVID-19.

The chain recombines TRBV3-1 (or the pseudogene TRBV3-2) with TRBJ2-7, with 7 bases fitting TRBD1. Germline V gives CDR1 LGHDT, CDR2 YNNKEL (reference sequence). J gave up 2 bases and V 4 bases, and 5 bases lay outside the gene matches. The CDR3 length is 14 residues. As DNA, the CDR3 is TGTGCCAGCAGCCCCCGGGACAGCCCCTACGAGCAGTACTTC. This encodes CASSPRDSPYEQYF.

V is TRBV19 and J is TRBJ1-5; TRBD1 matches 8 bases. The germline CDR1 and CDR2 sequences are LNHDA and SQIVND (reference sequence). Trimming removed 10 bases from V and 3 bases from J; junction bases left unmatched: 11. This CDR3 comprises 15 residues. CDR3 DNA sequence: TGTGCCACCGTGCACGGACAGGGACTCAATCAGCCCCAGCATTTT. It codes for CATVHGQGLNQPQHF.

The rearrangement links TRBV24-1 to TRBJ1-5; a weak D match, TRBD1 (6 bases). The CDR3 is 16 residues long. V dropped 3 bases and J dropped 9 bases, with 20 bases sitting between them. Germline V lookup: CDR1 KGHDR, CDR2 SFDVKD. The CDR3 spells CATSDPRGGQWGPQHF. The DNA of the CDR3 is TGTGCCACCAGTGATCCCCGCGGGGGCCAATGGGGGCCCCAGCATTTT.

The V and J genes are TRBV9 and TRBJ2-1, with 7 nucleotides matching TRBD1. From germline, CDR1 is SGDLS and CDR2 YYNGEE. This CDR3 spans 15 amino acids. The V gene end was trimmed by 4 bases and the J gene end by 0 bases; junction bases not matched to a gene: 4. CDR3 bases: TGTGCCAGCAGCCTGGGACAGAGCTCCTACAATGAGCAGTTCTTC. Its protein product is CASSLGQSSYNEQFF.

The chain links TRBV6-2 or TRBV6-3 to TRBJ1-6; maybe TRBD1 (5 bases). V was pared by 6 bases and J by 10 bases, with 13 bases between. This CDR3 has 13 amino acids. Germline V gene data show CDR1 as MNHEY and CDR2 as SVGEGT. The DNA for the CDR3 is TGTGCCAGCAGCGGAAAGGGGAGGTCACCCCTCCACTTT. Amino acids: CASSGKGRSPLHF.

The rearrangement uses TRBV28 and TRBJ2-3; D not resolved. Trimming removed 4 bases from V and 3 bases from J, with 14 bases in between. CDR1 MDHEN and CDR2 SYDVKM come from the germline V gene. This CDR3 is built from 15 residues. Here the CDR3 DNA reads TGTGCCAGCAGTTCCTTGCCAGAAGCGACAGATACGCAGTATTTT. Protein: CASSSLPEATDTQYF. Using reference TRBV28 and TRBJ2-3 for the parts outside the CDR3, the full variable domain is DVKVTQSSRYLVKRTGEKVFLECVQDMDHENMFWYRQDPGLGLRLIYFSYDVKMKEKGDIPEGYSVSREKKERFSLILESASTNQTSMYLCASSSLPEATDTQYFGPGTRLTVL.

The CDR3 reads CASSILSGRPGNEQFF. DNA of the CDR3: TGTGCCAGTAGTATATTAAGCGGGAGGCCGGGGAATGAGCAGTTCTTC. The chain is built from TRBV19 and TRBJ2-1; 9 bases align to TRBD2. Germline V CDR1 and CDR2: LNHDA, SQIVND (reference sequence). The CDR3 runs to 16 residues. The trim removed 2 bases at V and 7 bases at J, leaving 9 bases unmatched.

V and J are TRBV5-6 and TRBJ1-2; D perhaps matches TRBD1 (5 bases). CDR1 is SGHDT, CDR2 YYEEEE, per germline. The CDR3 extends over 13 amino acids. V lost 3 bases and J lost 4, with 10 bases in between. In DNA form, the CDR3 reads TGTGCCAGCAGCTCCACGGGGGGCTATGGCTACACCTTC. It yields the protein CASSSTGGYGYTF.

The chain joins TRBV10-3 to TRBJ2-2; D may be TRBD1 (6 bases). The V end was cut by 5 bases, the J end by 8 bases, with 18 bases between. This CDR3 is built from 15 residues. Germline-derived CDR1 and CDR2 are ENHRY and SYGVKD. In DNA, the CDR3 is TGTGCCATCAGTTTCAAGACAGGAGGAGAGGGGGAGCTGTTTTTT. Amino acid sequence: CAISFKTGGEGELFF.

J is TRBJ1-1 and V is TRBV6-5; D not resolved. V lost 5 bases, J lost 10 bases, and 20 bases lay in between. Germline-derived CDR1 and CDR2 are MNHEY and SVGAGI. The CDR3 is made up of 14 amino acids. The CDR3 spells CASSPRGSPMGAFF. The CDR3 region has the DNA TGTGCCAGCAGTCCCCGAGGGAGCCCAATGGGAGCTTTCTTT.

V is TRBV9 and J is TRBJ2-7; D perhaps matches TRBD2 (6 bases). The ends were cut back, 0 bases at V and 0 bases at J, with 7 bases in the middle. The CDR3 loop spans 14 amino acids. Germline assignment: CDR1 SGDLS and CDR2 YYNGEE. CDR3 loop: CASSVASASYEQYF. The CDR3 nucleotides read TGTGCCAGCAGCGTAGCTAGCGCCTCCTACGAGCAGTACTTC. The whole variable domain, filled in from reference TRBV9 and TRBJ2-7, reads DSGVTQTPKHLITATGQRVTLRCSPRSGDLSVYWYQQSLDQGLQFLIQYYNGEERAKGNILERFSAQQFPDLHSELNLSSLELGDSALYFCASSVASASYEQYFGPGTRLTVT.

The V gene is TRBV9, the J gene TRBJ1-4, with 10 nucleotides matching TRBD1. Germline assignment: CDR1 SGDLS and CDR2 YYNGEE. The CDR3 spans 14 residues. The V segment lost 2 bases and the J segment 8 bases; nucleotides outside the gene matches: 3. The CDR3 region has the DNA TGTGCCAGCAGCGTCTGGGACAGGGGCGAAAAACTGTTTTTT. The encoded protein is CASSVWDRGEKLFF. Combining the CDR3 with reference TRBV9 and TRBJ1-4 gives the whole variable domain DSGVTQTPKHLITATGQRVTLRCSPRSGDLSVYWYQQSLDQGLQFLIQYYNGEERAKGNILERFSAQQFPDLHSELNLSSLELGDSALYFCASSVWDRGEKLFFGSGTQLSVL.

This clone occurred a few times. This sequence joins TRBV11-2 and TRBJ1-2; D may be TRBD1 (5 bases). The CDR3 has 13 residues. V dropped 3 bases and J dropped 1 base, with 6 bases sitting between them. CDR1 and CDR2 from the germline V gene are SGHAT and FQNNGV. CDR3 amino acids: CASSLTVNYGYTF. Written as DNA, the CDR3 is TGTGCCAGCAGCTTGACAGTTAACTATGGCTACACCTTC.

Comments on this clone: Its ends do not fully match the called genes, so a read error is possible. The rearrangement uses TRBV7-7 and TRBJ2-2, with 7 bases that match TRBD2. Germline-derived CDR1 and CDR2 are SSHAT and FNYEAQ (reference sequence). The CDR3 contains 15 residues. In nucleotides, the CDR3 is TGTGCTAGCAGCTTTACTAGCGCGAACACCGGGGAGCTGTTTTTT. It codes for CASSFTSANTGELFF.

The chain couples TRBV5-1 to TRBJ1-3, with D possibly TRBD1 on 6 matching bases. The CDR3 has 17 amino acids. In germline, CDR1 is SGHRS, CDR2 YFSETQ. Trimming shortened V by 4 bases and J by 2 bases, and 19 bases separated the two germline ends. This CDR3 is CASSPEGGARTGNTIYF. CDR3 in DNA: TGCGCCAGCAGCCCTGAGGGGGGGGCGCGGACTGGAAACACCATATATTTT.

The chain combines TRBV12-5 with TRBJ2-1; 10 positions match TRBD1. With V trimmed by 5 bases and J by 8 bases, 6 bases remained unmatched. This CDR3 comprises 14 residues. The V gene's germline CDR1 is LGHNT and CDR2 FRNRAP. The CDR3: CASGLDRGRDEQFF. The CDR3 DNA follows: TGTGCTAGTGGTCTCGACAGGGGGCGGGATGAGCAGTTCTTC.

V gene TRBV2 combines with J gene TRBJ2-7, with unresolved D. V was pared by 4 bases and J by 7 bases, with 8 bases between. This CDR3 has 11 amino acids. Germline V gene lookup returns CDR1 SNHLY and CDR2 FYNNEI. CDR3 sequence reads: CASSVSIEQYF. For the CDR3, the DNA is TGTGCCAGCAGTGTTTCTATTGAGCAGTACTTC.

V and J are TRBV27 and TRBJ1-1; D not certain. The CDR3 is 14 amino acids. The germline CDR1 and CDR2 sequences are MNHEY and SMNVEV (reference sequence). Trimming cost V 2 bases and J 8 bases, with 15 bases left between them. CDR3 region: CASSLRAGRIEAFF. The DNA of the CDR3 is TGTGCCAGCAGTTTACGAGCGGGTAGGATAGAAGCTTTCTTT.

This clone was counted once. J is TRBJ1-4 and V is TRBV6-6, with TRBD1 matching over 9 bases. Germline V gene sequence: CDR1 MNHNY, CDR2 SVGAGI (reference sequence). This CDR3 is built from 14 residues. After removal of 1 base from V and 15 bases from J, the junction contained 9 bases not matched to a gene. The CDR3 nucleotides are TGTGCCAGCAGTTACTTTAAGGACAGGGGAACATTGTTTTTT. This encodes CASSYFKDRGTLFF.

The chain links TRBV19 to TRBJ1-5; D possibly corresponds to TRBD1 (5 bases). The CDR3 spans 16 residues. The V end lost 3 bases, the J end lost 5 bases, and 17 bases lay between the germline ends. Germline V lookup: CDR1 LNHDA, CDR2 SQIVND (reference sequence). The CDR3 DNA is TGTGCCAGTAGTATCACTATAGGGGAATATGATCAGCCCCAGCATTTT. This sequence encodes CASSITIGEYDQPQHF.

This clone was detected only once. The rearrangement joins TRBV28 to TRBJ1-4, with D possibly TRBD1 on 6 matching bases. Trimming pared 6 bases from V and 8 bases from J, leaving 13 bases between. This CDR3 spans 13 amino acids. Germline-derived CDR1 and CDR2 are MDHEN and SYDVKM. The CDR3 loop reads CASRIQGGEKLFF. In DNA, the CDR3 is TGTGCCAGCAGGATACAGGGTGGGGAAAAACTGTTTTTT.

This sequence joins TRBV28 and TRBJ2-1, with D possibly being TRBD1 (5 bases). The CDR3 is 16 residues long. The germline V gene encodes CDR1 MDHEN and CDR2 SYDVKM. The V gene lost 5 bases and the J gene lost 3 bases, with 17 bases spanning the gap. CDR3 sequence: CASSNARQRFYNEQFF. CDR3 DNA: TGTGCCAGCAGTAACGCGAGACAGAGATTCTACAATGAGCAGTTCTTC.

The genes are TRBV19 and TRBJ2-2, with a weak D call TRBD1 (5 bases). Germline loops: CDR1 LNHDA, CDR2 SQIVND (reference sequence). V was trimmed by 5 bases and J by 1 base, leaving 8 bases between them. The CDR3 covers 14 residues. The chain's CDR3 is CASSPDRNTGELFF. CDR3 DNA sequence: TGTGCCAGTAGTCCTGACAGGAACACCGGGGAGCTGTTTTTT.

This chain links TRBV2 with TRBJ2-2; D might be TRBD2 (5 bases). The V and J ends lost 4 bases and 4 bases respectively, with 7 bases between them. CDR1 and CDR2 from the germline V gene are SNHLY and FYNNEI. This CDR3 has 13 amino acids. This CDR3 is CASSVGGTGELFF. The CDR3 DNA is TGTGCCAGCAGTGTAGGAGGCACCGGGGAGCTGTTTTTT.

The chain links TRBV6-5 to TRBJ2-6; tentatively, D is TRBD1 (6 bases). CDR1 MNHEY and CDR2 SVGAGI come from the germline V gene. Between the trimmed V and J ends, which lost 5 bases and 2 bases, there was a span of 10 bases. The CDR3 covers 15 residues. The CDR3 coding sequence is TGTGCCAGCAGTATACAGGGCCCTGGGGCCAACGTCCTGACTTTC. This sequence encodes CASSIQGPGANVLTF.

This clone was recorded many times. The V and J genes are TRBV29-1 and TRBJ2-3; possibly TRBD1 for D (6 bases). CDR3 length: 13 amino acids. V lost 7 bases, J lost 5 bases, and 16 bases lay in between. Germline lookup yields CDR1 SQVTM and CDR2 ANQGSEA. CDR3 region: CSESSGERDTQYF. The DNA for the CDR3 is TGCAGCGAATCATCAGGGGAGAGAGATACGCAGTATTTT.

The J gene is TRBJ2-2, the V gene TRBV29-1; 8 bases line up with TRBD2. Trimming removed 3 bases from V and 4 bases from J; junction bases left unmatched: 4. The length of the CDR3 is 14 residues. Per germline, CDR1 SQVTM and CDR2 ANQGSEA. The CDR3 DNA reads TGCAGCGTTGAGCGAAGCGGGAGCACCGGGGAGCTGTTTTTT. Translated, it gives CSVERSGSTGELFF.